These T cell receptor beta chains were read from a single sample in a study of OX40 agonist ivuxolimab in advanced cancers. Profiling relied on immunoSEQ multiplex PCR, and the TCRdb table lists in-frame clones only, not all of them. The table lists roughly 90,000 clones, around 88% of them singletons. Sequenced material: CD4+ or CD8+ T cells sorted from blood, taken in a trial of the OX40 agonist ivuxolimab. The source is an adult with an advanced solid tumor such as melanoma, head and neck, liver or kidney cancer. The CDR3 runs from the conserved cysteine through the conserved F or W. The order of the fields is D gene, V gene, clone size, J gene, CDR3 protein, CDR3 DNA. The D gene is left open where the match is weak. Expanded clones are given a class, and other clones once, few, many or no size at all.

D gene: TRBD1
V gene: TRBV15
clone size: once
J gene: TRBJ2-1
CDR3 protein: CATSRPYRGADNEQFF
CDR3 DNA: TGTGCCACCAGCAGACCCTACAGGGGCGCGGACAATGAGCAGTTCTTC

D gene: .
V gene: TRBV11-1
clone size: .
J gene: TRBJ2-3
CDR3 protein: CASSSPETHTQYF
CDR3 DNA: TGTGCCAGCAGCTCGCCGGAAACTCATACGCAGTATTTT

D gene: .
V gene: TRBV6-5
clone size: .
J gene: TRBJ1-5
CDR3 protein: CASSLDRIPQHF
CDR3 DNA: TGTGCCAGCAGTCTCGACAGGATCCCCCAGCATTTT

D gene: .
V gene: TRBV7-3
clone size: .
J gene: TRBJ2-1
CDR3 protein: CASSSRQGRVNEQFF
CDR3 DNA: TGTGCCAGCAGCTCCCGACAGGGGAGGGTCAATGAGCAGTTCTTC

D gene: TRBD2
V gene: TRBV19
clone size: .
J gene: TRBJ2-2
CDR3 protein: CASKPSGTRGQGGLFF
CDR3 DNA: TGTGCCAGTAAACCGTCGGGGACTAGAGGCCAAGGGGGGCTGTTTTTT

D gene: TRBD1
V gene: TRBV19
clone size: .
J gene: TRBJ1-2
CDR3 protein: CASSVRQGDIYGYTF
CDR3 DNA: TGTGCCAGTAGTGTAAGACAGGGAGACATCTATGGCTACACCTTC

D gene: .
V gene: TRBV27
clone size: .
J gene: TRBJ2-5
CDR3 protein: CASSFSRAETQYF
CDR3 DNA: TGTGCCAGCAGTTTCTCCAGGGCAGAGACCCAGTACTTC

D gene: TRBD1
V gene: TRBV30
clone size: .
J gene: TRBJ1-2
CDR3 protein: CAWSAGGTPYGYTF
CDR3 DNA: TGTGCCTGGAGTGCAGGGGGGACCCCCTATGGCTACACCTTC

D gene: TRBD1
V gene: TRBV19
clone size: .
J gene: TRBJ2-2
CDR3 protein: CASSTLRQGVGGELFF
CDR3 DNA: TGTGCCAGTAGTACGCTTCGACAGGGGGTCGGCGGGGAGCTGTTTTTT

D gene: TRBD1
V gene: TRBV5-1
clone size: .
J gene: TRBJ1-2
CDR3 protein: CASSAGQRYGYTF
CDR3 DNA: TGCGCCAGCAGCGCGGGACAGCGTTATGGCTACACCTTC

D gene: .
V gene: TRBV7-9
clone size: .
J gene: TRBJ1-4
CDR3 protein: CASSPRRRTNEKLFF
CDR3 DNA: TGTGCCAGCAGCCCTCGACGGAGAACTAATGAAAAACTGTTTTTT

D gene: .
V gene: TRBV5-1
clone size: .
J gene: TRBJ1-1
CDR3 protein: CASTQTGQLNTEAFF
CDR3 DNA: TGCGCCAGCACCCAAACCGGGCAGTTGAACACTGAAGCTTTCTTT

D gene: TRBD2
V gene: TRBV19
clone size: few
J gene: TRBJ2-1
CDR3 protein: CASRGGLGSYNEQFF
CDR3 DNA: TGTGCCAGCCGGGGGGGGCTGGGCTCCTACAATGAGCAGTTCTTC

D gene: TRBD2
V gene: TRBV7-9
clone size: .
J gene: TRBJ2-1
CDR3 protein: CASSLRSGSTYNEQFF
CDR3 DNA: TGTGCCAGCAGCTTAAGAAGCGGGAGTACCTACAATGAGCAGTTCTTC

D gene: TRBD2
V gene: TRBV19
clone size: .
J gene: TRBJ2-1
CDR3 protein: CASRGSGSHNEQFF
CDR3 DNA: TGTGCCAGCCGGGGGAGCGGGAGCCACAATGAGCAGTTCTTC

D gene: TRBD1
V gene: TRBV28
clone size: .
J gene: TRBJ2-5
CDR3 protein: CPDFLGTGGGETQYF
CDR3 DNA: TGTCCTGATTTTCTCGGGACAGGGGGTGGGGAGACCCAGTACTTC

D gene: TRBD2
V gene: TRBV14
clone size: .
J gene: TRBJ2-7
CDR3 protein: CASSQGGGRYEQYF
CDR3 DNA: TGTGCCAGCAGCCAAGGGGGGGGTAGGTACGAGCAGTACTTC

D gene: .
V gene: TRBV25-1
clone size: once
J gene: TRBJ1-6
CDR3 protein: CASSELGGTPKYSPLHF
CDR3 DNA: TGTGCCAGCAGTGAATTGGGGGGGACCCCCAAGTATTCACCCCTCCACTTT

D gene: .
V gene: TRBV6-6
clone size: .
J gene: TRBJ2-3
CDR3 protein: CASSYSRLADTQYF
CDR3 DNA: TGTGCCAGCAGTTACTCTAGGTTAGCAGATACGCAGTATTTT

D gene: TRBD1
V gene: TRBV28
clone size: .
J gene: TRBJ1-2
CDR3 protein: CASSSPDRGTGYTF
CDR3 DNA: TGTGCCAGCAGTTCCCCGGACAGGGGGACTGGCTACACCTTC

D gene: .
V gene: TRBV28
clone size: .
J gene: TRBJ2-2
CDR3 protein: CASSLAHGELFF
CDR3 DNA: TGTGCCAGCAGTTTAGCGCACGGGGAGCTGTTTTTT

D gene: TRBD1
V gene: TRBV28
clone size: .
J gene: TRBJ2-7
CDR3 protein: CASSIRTGVEYF
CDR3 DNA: TGTGCCAGCAGTATAAGGACAGGAGTGGAGTACTTC

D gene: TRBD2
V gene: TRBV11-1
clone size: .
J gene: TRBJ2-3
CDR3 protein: CASSRGLAEPLTF
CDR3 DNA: TGTGCCAGCAGCCGAGGACTAGCGGAACCATTGACCTTT

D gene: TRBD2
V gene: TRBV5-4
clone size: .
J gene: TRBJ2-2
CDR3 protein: CASSPGTSGSTGELFF
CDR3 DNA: TGTGCCAGCAGCCCAGGGACTAGCGGGAGCACCGGGGAGCTGTTTTTT

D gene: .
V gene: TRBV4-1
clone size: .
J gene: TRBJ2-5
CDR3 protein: CASSQEGVEAQYF
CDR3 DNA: TGCGCCAGCAGCCAAGAAGGGGTCGAGGCCCAGTACTTC

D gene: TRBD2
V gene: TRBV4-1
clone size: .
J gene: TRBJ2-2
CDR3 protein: CASSQVAGGHTGELFF
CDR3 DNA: TGCGCCAGCAGCCAAGTCGCGGGGGGGCATACCGGGGAGCTGTTTTTT

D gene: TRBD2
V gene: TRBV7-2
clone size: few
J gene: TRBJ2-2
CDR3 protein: CASSPRSSGTNTGELFF
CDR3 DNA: TGTGCCAGCAGCCCACGGAGTAGCGGGACGAACACCGGGGAGCTGTTTTTT

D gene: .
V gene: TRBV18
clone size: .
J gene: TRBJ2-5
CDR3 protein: CASSPSQETQYF
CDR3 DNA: TGTGCCAGCTCACCTTCCCAAGAGACCCAGTACTTC

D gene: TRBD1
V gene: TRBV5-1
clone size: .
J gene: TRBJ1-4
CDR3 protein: CASSAGQGTTNEKLFF
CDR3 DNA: TGCGCCAGCAGCGCTGGACAGGGGACAACTAATGAAAAACTGTTTTTT

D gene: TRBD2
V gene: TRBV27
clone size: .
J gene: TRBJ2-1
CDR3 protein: CLAGGNGYNEQFF
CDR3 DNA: TGCTTAGCGGGGGGTAACGGTTACAATGAGCAGTTCTTC

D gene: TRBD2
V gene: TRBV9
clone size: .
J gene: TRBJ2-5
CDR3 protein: CASSVGEGTSGAPQETQYF
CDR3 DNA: TGTGCCAGCAGCGTAGGGGAGGGGACTAGCGGGGCCCCGCAAGAGACCCAGTACTTC

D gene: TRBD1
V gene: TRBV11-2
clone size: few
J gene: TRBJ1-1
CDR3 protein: CASSLAGGDTEAFF
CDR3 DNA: TGTGCCAGCAGCTTAGCAGGGGGGGACACTGAAGCTTTCTTT

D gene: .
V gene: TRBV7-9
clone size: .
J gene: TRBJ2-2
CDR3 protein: CASSRDLGELFF
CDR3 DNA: TGTGCCAGCAGCCGGGACCTCGGGGAGCTGTTTTTT

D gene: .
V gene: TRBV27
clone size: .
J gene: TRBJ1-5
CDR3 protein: CASSSRVGNQPQHF
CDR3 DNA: TGTGCCAGCAGTTCCAGGGTGGGTAATCAGCCCCAGCATTTT

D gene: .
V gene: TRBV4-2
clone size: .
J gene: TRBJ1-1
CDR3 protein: CASSQEWVRQRNTEAFF
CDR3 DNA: TGTGCCAGCAGCCAAGAATGGGTACGGCAAAGGAACACTGAAGCTTTCTTT

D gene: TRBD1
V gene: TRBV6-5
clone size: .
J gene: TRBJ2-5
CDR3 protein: CASSYNRDRETQYF
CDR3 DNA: TGTGCCAGCAGTTACAATAGGGACAGAGAGACCCAGTACTTC

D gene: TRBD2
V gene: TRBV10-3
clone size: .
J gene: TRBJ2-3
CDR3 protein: CAISDPTSGSGTDTQYF
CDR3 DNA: TGTGCCATCAGTGACCCAACAAGCGGGAGCGGCACAGATACGCAGTATTTT

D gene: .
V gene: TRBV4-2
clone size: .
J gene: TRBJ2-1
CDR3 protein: CASSPSAGSSYNEQFF
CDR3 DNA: TGTGCCAGCAGCCCCTCCGCGGGAAGCTCCTACAATGAGCAGTTCTTC

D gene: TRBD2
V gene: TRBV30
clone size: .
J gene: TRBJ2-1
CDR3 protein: CAWSLAGANEQFF
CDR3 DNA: TGTGCCTGGAGTCTAGCGGGAGCTAATGAGCAGTTCTTC

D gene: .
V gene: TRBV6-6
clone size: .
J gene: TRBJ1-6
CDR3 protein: CASSRPSTGGSPLHF
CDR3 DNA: TGTGCCAGCAGCAGACCCTCGACGGGAGGATCACCCCTCCACTTT

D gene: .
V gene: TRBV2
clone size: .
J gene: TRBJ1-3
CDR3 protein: CASKARVNGNTIYF
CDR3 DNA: TGTGCCAGCAAGGCCAGGGTTAATGGAAACACCATATATTTT

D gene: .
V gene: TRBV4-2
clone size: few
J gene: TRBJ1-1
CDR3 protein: CASSQDWGRVGTEAFF
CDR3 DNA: TGTGCCAGCAGCCAAGATTGGGGTCGAGTGGGCACTGAAGCTTTCTTT

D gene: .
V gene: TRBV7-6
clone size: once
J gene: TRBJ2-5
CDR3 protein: CASSLAGALGETQYF
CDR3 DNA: TGTGCCAGCAGCTTAGCGGGGGCCCTGGGGGAGACCCAGTACTTC

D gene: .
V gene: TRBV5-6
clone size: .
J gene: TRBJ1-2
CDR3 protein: CASSRRQGPRVYGYTF
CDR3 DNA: TGTGCCAGCAGCCGCCGGCAGGGACCTCGAGTCTATGGCTACACCTTC

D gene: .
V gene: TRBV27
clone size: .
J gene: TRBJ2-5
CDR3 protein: CASSLTGQLGEQYF
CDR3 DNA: TGTGCCAGCAGTTTGACAGGACAATTAGGGGAGCAGTACTTC

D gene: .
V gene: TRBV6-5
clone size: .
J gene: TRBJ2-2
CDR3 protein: CASSYVLADTGELFF
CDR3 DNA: TGTGCCAGCAGTTACGTGCTAGCTGACACCGGGGAGCTGTTTTTT

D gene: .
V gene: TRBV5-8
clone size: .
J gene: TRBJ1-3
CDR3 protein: CASSVDTNSGNTIYF
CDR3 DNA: TGTGCCAGCAGCGTCGACACAAACTCTGGAAACACCATATATTTT

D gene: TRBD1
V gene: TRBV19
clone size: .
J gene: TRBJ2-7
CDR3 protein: CASSLGQGRGEQYF
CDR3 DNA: TGTGCCAGTAGTCTTGGACAGGGCAGGGGCGAGCAGTACTTC

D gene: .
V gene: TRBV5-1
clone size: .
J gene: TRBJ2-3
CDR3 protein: CASSLEGTSTDTQYF
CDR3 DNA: TGCGCCAGCAGCTTGGAGGGAACTAGCACAGATACGCAGTATTTT

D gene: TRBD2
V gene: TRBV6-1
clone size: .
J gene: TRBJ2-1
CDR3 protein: CADRLAGDGVQFF
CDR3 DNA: TGTGCCGACCGACTAGCGGGAGACGGAGTGCAGTTCTTC

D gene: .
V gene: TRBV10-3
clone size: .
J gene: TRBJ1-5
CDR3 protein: CAISGEGSNQPQHF
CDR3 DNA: TGTGCCATCAGTGGGGAGGGAAGCAATCAGCCCCAGCATTTT

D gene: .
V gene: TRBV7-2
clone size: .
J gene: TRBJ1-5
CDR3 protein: CASSLGVSNQPQHF
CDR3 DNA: TGTGCCAGCAGCCTAGGGGTTAGCAATCAGCCCCAGCATTTT

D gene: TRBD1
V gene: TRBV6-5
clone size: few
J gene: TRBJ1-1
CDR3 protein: CATYETGMAEAFF
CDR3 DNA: TGTGCCACCTATGAGACAGGGATGGCTGAAGCTTTCTTT

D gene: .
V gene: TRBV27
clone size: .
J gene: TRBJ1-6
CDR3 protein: CASSFSQRPLHF
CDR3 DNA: TGTGCCAGCAGTTTCTCCCAAAGACCCCTCCACTTT

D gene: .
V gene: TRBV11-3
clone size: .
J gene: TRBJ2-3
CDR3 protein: CASSPGGGGRGTQYF
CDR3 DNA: TGTGCCAGCAGCCCGGGGGGCGGGGGACGGGGTACGCAGTATTTT